These 30 T cell receptor beta chains share one sample of origin, sequenced in a study of response to subunit inactivated influenza vaccine. Using its own MiXCR run on the RT-PCR reads, TCRdb lists one record per CDR3 protein. The table lists about 570,000 distinct CDR3 sequences, over 9% of them singletons. This same sample was also taken into another study, of T cells expressing NK-cell markers. That study reports: cDNA encoding TCR beta was synthesized via 5'RACE template switching incorporating UMIs.

The material was PBMCs from blood, obtained on the day of vaccination. All receptors come from a man over 45 who received an inactivated influenza vaccine.

The V and J genes are TRBV15 and TRBJ2-5; 8 bases align to TRBD1. After removal of 3 bases from V and 5 bases from J, the junction contained 11 bases not matched to a gene. The CDR3 runs to 16 residues. CDR1 is LNHNV, CDR2 YYDKDF, per germline (reference sequence). The chain's CDR3 is CATSSRGLSVRETQYF. DNA for the CDR3: TGTGCCACCAGCAGCAGGGGGCTGTCTGTCCGGGAGACCCAGTACTTC.

The chain couples TRBV12-3 or TRBV12-4 to TRBJ2-7, with D uncertain. The CDR3 spans 11 residues. V dropped 5 bases and J dropped 6 bases, with 8 bases sitting between them. CDR3 in DNA: TGTGCCAGCAGTATGTATGGCGAGCAGTACTTC. The encoded protein is CASSMYGEQYF.

V is TRBV30 and J is TRBJ1-5, with D possibly being TRBD1 (5 bases). Per the germline V gene, CDR1 is GTSNPN and CDR2 is SVGIG (reference sequence). The CDR3 has 13 residues. Trimming shortened V by 1 base and J by 3 bases, and 7 bases separated the two germline ends. CDR3 in DNA: TGTGCCTGGAGTGGGGGGAACAATCAGCCCCAGCATTTT. It is translated as CAWSGGNNQPQHF.

The J gene is TRBJ1-2, the V gene TRBV30; 8 bases map to TRBD1. The germline CDR1 and CDR2 sequences are GTSNPN and SVGIG (reference sequence). The CDR3 loop spans 14 amino acids. V shed 7 bases, J shed 6 bases, and the junction held 13 bases outside the gene matches. Written as DNA, the CDR3 is TGTGCCTTCCACCCTCGGACAGGGCTTAATGGCTACACCTTC. As protein: CAFHPRTGLNGYTF.

The gene calls are TRBV18 and TRBJ1-1, with D possibly being TRBD1 (6 bases). Trimming removed 2 bases from V and 8 bases from J, with 12 bases in between. Germline V gene sequence: CDR1 KGHSH, CDR2 LQKENI. There are 13 residues in the CDR3. This chain's CDR3 is CASSPITGSEAFF. CDR3 DNA: TGTGCCAGCTCACCAATTACAGGGTCAGAAGCTTTCTTT.

V is TRBV7-2 and J is TRBJ2-5; no reliable D call. This CDR3 has 12 amino acids. CDR1 and CDR2 from the germline V gene are SGHTA and FQGNSA. V lost 4 bases to trimming and J lost 7 bases, with 10 bases between them. The chain's CDR3 is CASSSPFRTQYF. CDR3 DNA sequence: TGTGCCAGCAGCTCTCCCTTTCGGACCCAGTACTTC.

V is TRBV4-1 and J is TRBJ1-4, with 7 positions matching TRBD1. Germline assignment: CDR1 MGHRA and CDR2 YSYEKL. The CDR3 runs 16 residues. V shed 0 bases and J 3 bases; nucleotides not matched to a gene: 4. CDR3 sequence (DNA): TGCGCCAGCAGCCAAGAAGGCAGGGGGGCTAATGAAAAACTGTTTTTT. It encodes CASSQEGRGANEKLFF.

This clonotype appeared a few times. The J gene is TRBJ1-2, the V gene TRBV28; no reliable D call. Germline V gene sequence: CDR1 MDHEN, CDR2 SYDVKM. This CDR3 has 13 amino acids. The V end was cut by 6 bases, the J end by 2 bases, with 10 bases between. CDR3 coding DNA: TGTGCCAGCAGATCCGGGGAAAACTATGGCTACACCTTC. Protein product: CASRSGENYGYTF.

In this sample, this clonotype turned up many times. J is TRBJ2-7 and V is TRBV12-3 or TRBV12-4, with TRBD1 matching 7 bases. V trimming: 5 bases; J trimming: 6 bases; junction bases outside the gene matches: 4. There are 12 residues in the CDR3. The CDR3 sequence: CASSIDRVEQYF. The DNA of the CDR3 is TGTGCCAGCAGTATCGACAGGGTCGAGCAGTACTTC.

This clonotype was detected only a few times. The rearrangement links TRBV6-2 or TRBV6-3 to TRBJ2-7; 9 bases map to TRBD1. The V gene's germline CDR1 is MNHEY and CDR2 SVGEGT. The CDR3 runs to 15 residues. The J segment lost 2 bases and the V segment lost 5 bases, leaving 7 bases of the junction unmatched. The CDR3 DNA reads TGTGCCAGCAGTCCCCGGACAGGGGCCACCTACGAGCAGTACTTC. It translates to CASSPRTGATYEQYF.

The gene calls are TRBV20-1 and TRBJ2-3; 8 bases map to TRBD2. Unmatched junction bases numbered 11, after V lost 3 bases and J lost 9 bases. CDR3 length: 14 residues. The germline V gene encodes CDR1 DFQATT and CDR2 SNEGSKA (reference sequence). The CDR3 sequence: CSASLAGGRGTQYF. CDR3 DNA: TGCAGTGCTAGCCTAGCGGGTGGCAGAGGGACGCAGTATTTT.

This clonotype was observed a handful of times. This chain links TRBV10-3 with TRBJ2-3; tentatively, D is TRBD2 (6 bases). This CDR3 is built from 14 residues. The germline gives CDR1 ENHRY, CDR2 SYGVKD. V lost 6 bases, J lost 1 base, and 11 bases lay in between. The CDR3 sequence is CAIRDYLGTDTQYF. The CDR3 coding sequence is TGTGCCATCAGGGACTACCTCGGCACAGATACGCAGTATTTT.

This clonotype was seen more than once but under ten times. This rearrangement joins TRBV20-1 to TRBJ2-7; 10 bases map to TRBD1. The CDR3 is made up of 15 amino acids. V trimming: 6 bases; J trimming: 4 bases; junction bases outside the gene matches: 12. Germline lookup yields CDR1 DFQATT and CDR2 SNEGSKA (reference sequence). This CDR3 is CSAQPRDRGWYEQYF. The DNA of the CDR3 is TGCAGTGCCCAACCGCGGGACAGGGGTTGGTACGAGCAGTACTTC.

The V gene is TRBV10-3, the J gene TRBJ2-7, with 10 bases matching TRBD2. Germline V gene lookup returns CDR1 ENHRY and CDR2 SYGVKD. The J segment lost 3 bases and the V segment lost 3 bases, leaving 5 bases of the junction unmatched. The CDR3 loop spans 15 amino acids. CDR3 in amino acids: CAISDSGRALYEQYF. In DNA form, the CDR3 reads TGTGCCATCAGTGACAGCGGGAGGGCCCTCTACGAGCAGTACTTC.

This rearrangement joins TRBV10-3 to TRBJ2-4, with D perhaps TRBD1 or TRBD2 (6 bases each). CDR1 and CDR2 (germline): ENHRY, SYGVKD. This CDR3 has 15 residues. V was clipped by 3 bases and J by 3 bases, with 12 bases between them. For the CDR3, the DNA is TGTGCCATCAGTGAAGGGGGGCAAGTCAAAAACATTCAGTACTTC. Translated: CAISEGGQVKNIQYF.

This clonotype was counted a few times. V is TRBV16 and J is TRBJ2-1; no definite D call. Germline-derived CDR1 and CDR2 are KGHSY and FQNENV. V lost 1 base and J lost 4, with 14 bases in between. This CDR3 region has 16 residues. The CDR3 protein is CASSQLSTDSYNEQFF. CDR3 DNA sequence: TGTGCCAGCAGCCAATTATCGACGGATTCATACAATGAGCAGTTCTTC.

This clonotype was picked up a small number of times. The chain joins TRBV30 to TRBJ2-3, with 7 bases lining up with TRBD1. Germline V lookup: CDR1 GTSNPN, CDR2 SVGIG (reference sequence). With V trimmed by 2 bases and J by 4 bases, 6 bases remained unmatched. This CDR3 contains 14 residues. CDR3 amino acids: CAWSSRQGSDTQYF. DNA for the CDR3: TGTGCCTGGAGTTCTCGACAGGGTTCAGATACGCAGTATTTT.

V gene TRBV5-1 combines with J gene TRBJ2-1; the D gene is possibly TRBD1 (6 bases). CDR3 size: 14 residues. Trimming took 4 bases from V and 8 from J, leaving 16 bases between them. Germline loops: CDR1 SGHRS, CDR2 YFSETQ. CDR3 bases: TGCGCCAGCAGCCAGGGGACATCCCCCGATGAGCAGTTCTTC. Translated, it gives CASSQGTSPDEQFF.

V is TRBV18 and J is TRBJ2-6; 9 bases are a match to TRBD1. The junction had 7 bases not matched to a gene; V was cut back by 5 bases and J by 2 bases. Germline assignment: CDR1 KGHSH and CDR2 LQKENI. CDR3 length: 17 residues. CDR3 nucleotides: TGTGCCAGCTCAACCCGGGACAGGGAAGCTGGGGCCAACGTCCTGACTTTC. Its translation: CASSTRDREAGANVLTF.

Only a few counts were recorded for this clonotype. This chain uses TRBV3-1 with TRBJ2-7; D gene unclear. The CDR3 has 13 residues. V was clipped by 2 bases and J by 6 bases, with 11 bases between them. Germline V gene lookup returns CDR1 LGHDT and CDR2 YNNKEL (reference sequence). The DNA for the CDR3 is TGTGCCAGCAGCCAAAGGCGTGGGGTCGAGCAGTACTTC. Encoded protein: CASSQRRGVEQYF.

The chain recombines TRBV27 with TRBJ2-7, with D perhaps TRBD1 (6 bases). CDR1 is MNHEY, CDR2 SMNVEV, per germline (reference sequence). The CDR3 is 15 amino acids. The V and J ends lost 4 bases and 3 bases respectively, with 16 bases between them. The CDR3 DNA is TGTGCCAGCAGTTCCATCCCGGACAGCGGCTACGAGCAGTACTTC. It encodes CASSSIPDSGYEQYF.

The chain couples TRBV4-3 to TRBJ2-3; D is unclear. Germline V CDR1 and CDR2: LGHNA, YSLEER. There are 17 residues in the CDR3. V was clipped by 2 bases and J by 0 bases, with 15 bases between them. As DNA, the CDR3 is TGCGCCAGCAGCCAATCGCCCTCTGGGCGGAGCACAGATACGCAGTATTTT. It specifies CASSQSPSGRSTDTQYF.

This clonotype has ten or more counts. The chain employs TRBV7-3 and TRBJ1-1; 8 positions match TRBD1. CDR1 SGHTA and CDR2 FQGTGA come from the germline V gene. This CDR3 contains 14 residues. V dropped 5 bases and J dropped 7; count of bases not matched to a gene: 9. The CDR3 region has the DNA TGTGCCAGCAGCCCGACTGGACAGGGCGATGAAGCTTTCTTT. Protein sequence: CASSPTGQGDEAFF.

The table lists this clonotype with a few counts. The chain uses TRBV5-6 and TRBJ2-6; no firm D call. The germline gives CDR1 SGHDT, CDR2 YYEEEE. The CDR3 is 14 amino acids. Trimming removed 0 bases at V and 5 bases at J, with 6 bases between. As DNA, the CDR3 is TGTGCCAGCAGCTTGGGAGACTGGGCCAACGTCCTGACTTTC. Translated: CASSLGDWANVLTF.

Many counts were recorded for this clonotype. This chain uses TRBV11-2 with TRBJ2-1; D gene unclear. CDR3 length: 13 amino acids. The V gene lost 5 bases and the J gene lost 2 bases, with 7 bases spanning the gap. Germline-derived CDR1 and CDR2 are SGHAT and FQNNGV. The CDR3 sequence is CASSLGTYNEQFF. The CDR3 DNA sequence: TGTGCCAGCAGCCTCGGAACCTACAATGAGCAGTTCTTC.

The table lists this clonotype with a few counts. The chain recombines TRBV11-2 with TRBJ2-7, with 11 bases identical to TRBD1. This CDR3 is built from 16 residues. Germline CDR1 and CDR2: SGHAT and FQNNGV. Losses at the gene ends were 3 bases for V and 0 bases for J; bases not matched to a gene: 4. The CDR3 DNA follows: TGTGCCAGCAGCTTTCTAGGACAGGGGGCCTCCTACGAGCAGTACTTC. Amino acid sequence: CASSFLGQGASYEQYF.

The chain couples TRBV3-1 to TRBJ2-3; 8 bases fit TRBD2. Germline CDR1 and CDR2: LGHDT and YNNKEL (reference sequence). The CDR3 sequence is 16 residues long. With V trimmed by 2 bases and J by 3 bases, 7 bases remained unmatched. The CDR3 bases are TGTGCCAGCAGCCAATCGGGCGGGGGGCAGACAGATACGCAGTATTTT. This codes for CASSQSGGGQTDTQYF.

This clonotype was found a few times. The V and J genes are TRBV5-1 and TRBJ2-5, with 9 bases that match TRBD1. Germline CDR1 and CDR2: SGHRS and YFSETQ. The CDR3 sequence is 13 residues long. V was clipped by 5 bases and J by 5 bases; unmatched bases: 4. CDR3 amino acids: CASRQGATETQYF. DNA of the CDR3: TGCGCCAGCAGACAGGGGGCAACGGAGACCCAGTACTTC.

The chain carries TRBV29-1 and TRBJ2-4; D is unclear. V was trimmed by 0 bases and J by 5 bases, leaving 11 bases between them. The germline V gene has CDR1 SQVTM and CDR2 ANQGSEA. The CDR3 is 14 residues long. CDR3 region: CSVEDRLVENIQYF. CDR3 nucleotides: TGCAGCGTTGAAGATCGATTAGTCGAAAACATTCAGTACTTC.

This clonotype has more than one count but fewer than ten. V is TRBV5-5 and J is TRBJ1-5; weak D call: TRBD1 (5 bases). CDR1 is SGHKS and CDR2 is YYEKEE in the germline V gene (reference sequence). CDR3 length equals 16 residues. V lost 3 bases, J lost 1 base, and 14 bases lay in between. The CDR3 DNA is TGTGCCAGCAGCTGGGACGAGACCCAGAGCAATCAGCCCCAGCATTTT. It codes for CASSWDETQSNQPQHF.